The sequence of this T cell receptor beta chain was determined in a study of blood T cells in healthy people across ages. Next came a second PCR, run for about 6 to 12 cycles, which used a sample-barcoded 5' primer along with a J-beta primer mix. TCRdb passed the 5' RACE reads through MiXCR, listing each CDR3 protein once. The sample lists about 1,400,000 distinct CDR3 sequences, approximately 60% occurring once. The CDR3 covers 13 residues. CDR1 and CDR2 from the germline V gene are MNHEY and SVGEGT. The V end was cut by 7 bases, the J end by 2 bases, with 12 bases between. Study-wide results and limits: Using unsorted PBMCs precluded a conclusive naive versus antigen-experienced comparison. From one million sequenced T cells, diversity estimates were lower bounds. The fall in TCR beta diversity per million T cells was roughly linear with age.

Donors gave around 9.8 milliliters of peripheral blood apiece. As to this clonotype: Its matching antigen is unknown.

The J gene is TRBJ2-7, the V gene TRBV6-2 or TRBV6-3; no reliable D call. The sequence came from a man between 18 and 35 years old in good health. Sequenced input: blood. CDR3: CASNTLRPYEQYF. The CDR3 DNA sequence: TGTGCCAGCAACACATTACGGCCCTACGAGCAGTACTTC.